In this sample, the clone carrying this T cell receptor beta chain turned up a few times. Its antigen is as yet unknown. This CDR3 spans 17 amino acids. V was clipped by 10 bases and J by 6 bases; unmatched bases: 15. CDR1 and CDR2 (germline): ENHRY, SYGVKD. TCRdb independently ran MiXCR on the 5' RACE reads; one entry per CDR3 protein. The data show 500,000 to 700,000 distinct CDR3 sequences, with roughly 6.6% seen just once and roughly 1.5% held by the top ten. This sample stems from a study of identical twins. General study results and limits: Researchers reported excess low generation probability among twin-shared out-of-frame alpha sequences.

In addition, the sample was reused for a study of yellow fever vaccine responses in identical twins.

This sequence originates from a woman under 30 in good health. Sample: PBMCs. The chain employs TRBV10-3 and TRBJ2-2; the match to TRBD2 covers 12 bases. The CDR3 DNA reads as TGTGCCACCACGACTAGCGGGAGTCCCTTATCGTCCGGGGAGCTGTTTTTT. Protein product: CATTTSGSPLSSGELFF.